The 2 T cell receptor beta chains below come from one sample, sequenced in a study of radiotherapy plus CTLA-4 blockade in lung cancer (dated by TCRdb to 2017 to 2018). The library was generated by the immunoSEQ multiplex PCR assay. This immuneACCESS table, as held by TCRdb, lists in-frame sequences with V and J called but not all clones. Of the missing ones, under half trace to an unresolved V gene in checked studies; the others have no known cause. In this sample the table shows about 70,000 clones, 70% to 80% of which occur a single time. Of the sample, 16% falls within the top ten clones. The input for sequencing was peripheral blood, taken from a patient treated with radiotherapy plus ipilimumab. These receptors were collected from a human donor with non-small cell lung cancer whose response to radiotherapy plus ipilimumab could not be evaluated. Some clones in this sample may be carry-over from other donors' samples.

This clone was found a few times. The chain links TRBV7-9 to TRBJ2-5; weak D call: TRBD2 (6 bases). From germline, CDR1 is SEHNR and CDR2 FQNEAQ (reference sequence). V lost 1 base and J 4 bases, leaving 10 bases between the germline ends. The CDR3 runs to 14 residues. The CDR3 here is CASSLVKGGETQYF. For the CDR3, the DNA is TGTGCCAGCAGCTTAGTCAAGGGAGGAGAGACCCAGTACTTC.

The CDR3 loop is CASRLWQMNTEAFF. CDR3 sequence (DNA): TGTGCCAGCAGGTTGTGGCAAATGAACACTGAAGCTTTCTTT. This chain links TRBV6-5 with TRBJ1-1, with D hard to call. Per the germline V gene, CDR1 is MNHEY and CDR2 is SVGAGI. The CDR3 consists of 14 residues. The ends were cut back, 6 bases at V and 0 bases at J, with 11 bases in the middle.